The source of this TCR beta chain is a study of PD-1 blockade in classical Hodgkin lymphoma. Study-level points and caveats: Relapsed/refractory patients reportedly had lower baseline diversity than newly diagnosed patients. Causes of the repertoire differences remain undefined, possibly disease activity or prior therapy.

Generated by immunoSEQ multiplex PCR, the TCRdb table keeps only in-frame clones and is missing some. Found here are just under 20,000 clones, approximately 80% of them singletons; the top ten hold 1% to 1.5%. Time point given: newly diagnosed, previously untreated cHL patient sample. CD4+ T cells were purified from thawed PBMCs by magnetic negative selection. The comparison group had newly diagnosed, previously untreated classical Hodgkin lymphoma. V lost 2 bases and J lost 0, with 7 bases in between. The CDR3 loop spans 14 amino acids. Germline assignment: CDR1 MNHNS and CDR2 SASEGT. About this clone itself: Antigen: not known.

The sample consisted of CD4+ T cells from blood. The source of this sequence is a human donor with classical Hodgkin lymphoma. V usage is TRBV6-1 and J usage is TRBJ2-5; no clear D. This chain's CDR3 is CASSETWDQETQYF. CDR3 coding DNA: TGTGCCAGCAGTGAAACGTGGGACCAAGAGACCCAGTACTTC.